This TCR beta chain emerged from a study of shared clonotypes between healthy human individuals. Findings of the study overall: In a few donors, around 5.5% of naive CD4 clonotypes appeared in common.

Healthy and HIV-negative, the adult donors had no recent acute infections or vaccinations. CDR3 size: 15 residues. Germline V gene sequence: CDR1 MNHEY, CDR2 SMNVEV (reference sequence). V shed 3 bases and J shed 5 bases, with 16 bases lying between them. A word on this clone: Its cognate antigen is unknown.

Under the authors' procedure: ImmunoSEQ output lacked quality scores and full-length reads, limiting matched filtering. Clones were sequenced by immunoSEQ multiplex PCR, and TCRdb holds only the in-frame ones, with some missing. V and J calls and clone size come straight from that table; D and trimming were deduced from the DNA. The sample holds some 2,400,000 clones, 90% to 96% seen once. The V gene is TRBV27, the J gene TRBJ1-1; D possibly corresponds to TRBD1 (5 bases). The sequence derives from a man younger than 35 in good health. Sequenced material: naive CD4+ T cells sorted from blood. The subset was: CD45RA+ positively selected. CDR3 protein: CASSFGRAGRTEAFF. CDR3 in DNA: TGTGCCAGCAGTTTCGGGCGAGCAGGGCGAACTGAAGCTTTCTTT.